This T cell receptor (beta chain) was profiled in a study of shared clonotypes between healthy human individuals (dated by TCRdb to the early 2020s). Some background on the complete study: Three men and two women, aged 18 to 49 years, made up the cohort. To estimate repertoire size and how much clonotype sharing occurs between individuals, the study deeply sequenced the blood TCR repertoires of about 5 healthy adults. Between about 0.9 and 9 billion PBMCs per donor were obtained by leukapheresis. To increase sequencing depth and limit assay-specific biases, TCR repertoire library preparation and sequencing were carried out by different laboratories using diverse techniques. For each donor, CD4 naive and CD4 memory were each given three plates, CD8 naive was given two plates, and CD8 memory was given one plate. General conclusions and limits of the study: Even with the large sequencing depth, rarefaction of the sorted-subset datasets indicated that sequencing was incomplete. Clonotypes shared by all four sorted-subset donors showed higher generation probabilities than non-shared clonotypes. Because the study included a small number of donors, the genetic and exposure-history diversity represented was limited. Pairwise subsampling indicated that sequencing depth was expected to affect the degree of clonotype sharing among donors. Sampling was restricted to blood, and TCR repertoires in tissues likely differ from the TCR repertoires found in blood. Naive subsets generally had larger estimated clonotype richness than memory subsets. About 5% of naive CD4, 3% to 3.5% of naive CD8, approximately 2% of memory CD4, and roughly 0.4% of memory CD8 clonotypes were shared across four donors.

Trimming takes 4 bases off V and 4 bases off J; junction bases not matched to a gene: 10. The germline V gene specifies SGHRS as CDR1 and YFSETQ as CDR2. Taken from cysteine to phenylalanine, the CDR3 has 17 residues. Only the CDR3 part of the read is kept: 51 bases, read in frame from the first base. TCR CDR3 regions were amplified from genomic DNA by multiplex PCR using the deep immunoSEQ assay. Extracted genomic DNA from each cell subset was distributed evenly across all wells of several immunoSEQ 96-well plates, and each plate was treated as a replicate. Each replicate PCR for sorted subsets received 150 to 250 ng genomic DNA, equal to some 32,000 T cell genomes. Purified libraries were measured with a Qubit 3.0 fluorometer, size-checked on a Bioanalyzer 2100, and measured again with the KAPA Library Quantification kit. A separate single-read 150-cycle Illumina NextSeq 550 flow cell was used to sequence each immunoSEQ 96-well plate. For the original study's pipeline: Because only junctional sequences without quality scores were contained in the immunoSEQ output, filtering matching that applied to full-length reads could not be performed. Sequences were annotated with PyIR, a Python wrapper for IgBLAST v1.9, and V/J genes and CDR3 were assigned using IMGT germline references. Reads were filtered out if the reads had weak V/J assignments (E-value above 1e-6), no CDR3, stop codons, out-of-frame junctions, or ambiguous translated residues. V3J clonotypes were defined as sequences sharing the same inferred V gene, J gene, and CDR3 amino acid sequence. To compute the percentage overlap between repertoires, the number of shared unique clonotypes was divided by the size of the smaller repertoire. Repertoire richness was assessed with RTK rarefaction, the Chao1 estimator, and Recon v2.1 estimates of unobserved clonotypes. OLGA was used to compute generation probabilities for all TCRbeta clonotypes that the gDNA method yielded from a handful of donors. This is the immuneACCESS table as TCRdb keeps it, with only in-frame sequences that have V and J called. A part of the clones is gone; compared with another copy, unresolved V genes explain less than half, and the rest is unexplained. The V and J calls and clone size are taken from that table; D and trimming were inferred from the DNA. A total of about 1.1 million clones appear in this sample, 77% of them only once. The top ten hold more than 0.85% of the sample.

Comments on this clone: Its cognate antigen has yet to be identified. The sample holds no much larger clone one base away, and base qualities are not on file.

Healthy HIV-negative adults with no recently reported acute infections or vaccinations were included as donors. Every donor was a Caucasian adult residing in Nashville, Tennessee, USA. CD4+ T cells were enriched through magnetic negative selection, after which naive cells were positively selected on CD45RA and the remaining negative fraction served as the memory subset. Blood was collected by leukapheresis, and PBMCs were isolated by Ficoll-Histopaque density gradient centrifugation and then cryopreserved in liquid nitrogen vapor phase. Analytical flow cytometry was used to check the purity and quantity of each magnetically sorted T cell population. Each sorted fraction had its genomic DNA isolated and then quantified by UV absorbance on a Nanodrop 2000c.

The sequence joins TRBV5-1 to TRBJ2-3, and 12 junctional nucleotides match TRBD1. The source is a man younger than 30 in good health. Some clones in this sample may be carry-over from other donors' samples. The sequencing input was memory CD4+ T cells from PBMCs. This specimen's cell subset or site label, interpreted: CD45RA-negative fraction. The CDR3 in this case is CASSVTGTGGAADTQYF. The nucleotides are TGCGCCAGCAGCGTCACCGGGACAGGGGGCGCAGCAGATACGCAGTATTTT. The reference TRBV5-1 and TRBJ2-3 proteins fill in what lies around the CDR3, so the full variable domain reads KAGVTQTPRYLIKTRGQQVTLSCSPISGHRSVSWYQQTPGQGLQFLFEYFSETQRNKGNFPGRFSGRQFSNSRSEMNVSTLELGDSALYLCASSVTGTGGAADTQYFGPGTRLTVL.